These 26 T cell receptor beta chains were all obtained from the same sample, sequenced in a study of immune heterogeneity within non-small cell lung tumors. TCRs were amplified from roughly 590 ng gDNA of bulk tumor per sample. From each primary tumor, several far-apart biopsies were obtained during surgery. Enrolled patients presented with newly diagnosed, previously untreated non-small cell lung cancer and underwent curative surgery. For the TCR beta CDR3, multiplex PCR with 32 V and 13 J primers performed the amplification. TCRdb re-analysed the multiplex PCR reads in MiXCR, keeping a single row per CDR3 protein. The sample records about 11,000 distinct CDR3 sequences, 25% to 30% being singletons. Sequenced: lung tumor tissue. The origin of the receptors is a man aged 50-59 years with non-small cell lung cancer.

This clonotype was recorded a few times. CDR3 DNA: TGTGCCATCAGTGAGGGGTTTCAAGAGACCCAGTACTTC. Protein sequence: CAISEGFQETQYF. The chain carries TRBV10-3 and TRBJ2-5; D gene ambiguous. The CDR3 covers 13 residues. The V and J ends lost 2 bases and 2 bases respectively, with 6 bases between them. The germline CDR1 and CDR2 sequences are ENHRY and SYGVKD.

Comment on this clonotype: A much larger clone differs by one base, so this may be a read error. This chain uses TRBV7-9 with TRBJ2-2; D is ambiguous. Deletions cut 5 bases from V and 6 bases from J, with 13 bases between. The CDR3 is 14 amino acids. Per germline, CDR1 SEHNR and CDR2 FQNEAQ (reference sequence). CDR3 in amino acids: CASSGHGVPGELFF. The CDR3 DNA follows: TGTGCCAGCAGCGGGCATGGTGTCCCCGGGGAGCTGTTTTTT.

The chain recombines TRBV19 with TRBJ2-3, with D perhaps TRBD1 (6 bases). The CDR3 runs 13 residues. The germline V gene encodes CDR1 LNHDA and CDR2 SQIVND (reference sequence). The V and J ends lost 9 bases and 4 bases respectively, with 14 bases between them. The DNA for the CDR3 is TGTGCCAGCCGGGACACAAACCCAGATACGCAGTATTTT. It codes for CASRDTNPDTQYF.

Judged by abundance, this clonotype is medium-sized. This sequence joins TRBV6-5 and TRBJ1-2, with unresolved D. Trimming cost V 0 bases and J 0 bases, with 14 bases left between them. Germline V CDR1 and CDR2: MNHEY, SVGAGI. The CDR3 covers 17 residues. CDR3 nucleotide sequence: TGTGCCAGCAGTTACTCCGGGTCGTTCATTTCTAACTATGGCTACACCTTC. Its protein product is CASSYSGSFISNYGYTF.

At least ten counts were recorded for this clonotype. The chain has TRBV6-1 and TRBJ2-7, with TRBD1 identical over 9 bases. Losses at the gene ends were 7 bases for V and 2 bases for J; bases not matched to a gene: 9. Germline V gene sequence: CDR1 MNHNS, CDR2 SASEGT. This CDR3 spans 15 amino acids. The CDR3 loop is CASKTVDRGTYEQYF. CDR3 nucleotides: TGTGCCAGCAAAACCGTGGACAGGGGAACCTACGAGCAGTACTTC.

This clonotype has a count of ten or more. This rearrangement joins TRBV2 to TRBJ1-2, with 7 nucleotides matching TRBD1. Trimming removed 8 bases from V and 4 bases from J; junction bases left unmatched: 10. The CDR3 is 14 residues long. The germline gives CDR1 SNHLY, CDR2 FYNNEI. The CDR3 region has the DNA TGTGCCAGCGGGAACCTGGGACAGAGCTATGGCTACACCTTC. Amino acids: CASGNLGQSYGYTF.

This clonotype is medium-sized (0.01 to 0.1%) in the sample. The chain couples TRBV7-3 to TRBJ2-3, with unresolved D. This CDR3 is built from 13 residues. Germline-derived CDR1 and CDR2 are SGHTA and FQGTGA. V was trimmed by 5 bases and J by 4 bases, leaving 10 bases between them. CDR3 region: CASSAQPSDTQYF. Here the CDR3 DNA reads TGTGCCAGCAGCGCCCAGCCGTCAGATACGCAGTATTTT.

This clonotype was recorded at least ten times. V gene TRBV5-1 combines with J gene TRBJ2-5; D is ambiguous. Germline V gives CDR1 SGHRS, CDR2 YFSETQ. The CDR3 has 14 residues. Trimming took 0 bases from V and 2 from J, leaving 8 bases between them. The chain's CDR3 is CASSLVSPQETQYF. CDR3 in DNA: TGCGCCAGCAGCTTGGTGTCTCCTCAAGAGACCCAGTACTTC.

This clonotype is labeled as medium-sized. J is TRBJ1-6 and V is TRBV12-3 or TRBV12-4, with D uncertain. This CDR3 has 12 residues. V lost 6 bases and J lost 7, with 7 bases in between. CDR3 residues: CASSLLNSPLHF. In DNA form, the CDR3 reads TGTGCCAGCAGCCTTCTAAATTCACCCCTCCACTTT.

Notes on this clonotype: A much larger clone lies a single base off, so this may be a read error. The chain carries TRBV19 and TRBJ1-1; D unclear. Germline V gene lookup returns CDR1 LNHDA and CDR2 SQIVND (reference sequence). CDR3 length equals 13 residues. The CDR3 DNA sequence: TGTCCCAGTAGTATATACCCAGACACTGAAGCTTTCTTT. Residues: CPSSIYPDTEAFF.

As for this clonotype: Being one base from a much bigger clone, this may be a read error. V usage is TRBV9 and J usage is TRBJ1-4; maybe TRBD1 (6 bases). Germline CDR1 is SGDLS and CDR2 is YYNGEE. The CDR3 sequence is 14 residues long. Here the CDR3 reads CASSEGVTNVKLFF. Written as DNA, the CDR3 is TGTGCCAGCAGCGAGGGGGTAACTAATGTAAAACTGTTTTTT.

The chain has TRBV20-1 and TRBJ2-2; no clear D. Trimming shortened V by 3 bases and J by 5 bases, and 13 bases separated the two germline ends. The CDR3 consists of 14 residues. Germline CDR1 DFQATT, CDR2 SNEGSKA (reference sequence). The CDR3 region is CSARDERWTGELFF. The CDR3 region has the DNA TGCAGTGCTAGGGACGAACGGTGGACCGGGGAGCTGTTTTTT.

Comments on this clonotype: A much larger clone differs by one base, so this may be a read error. This rearrangement joins TRBV6-1 to TRBJ2-1, with 10 bases aligning to TRBD2. Per germline, CDR1 MNHNS and CDR2 SASEGT. The CDR3 is made up of 16 amino acids. CDR3 nucleotide sequence: TGTACCAGCAGTGAAGTCCCTAGCGGGAGAGGCTATGAGCAGTTCTTC. This sequence encodes CTSSEVPSGRGYEQFF.

This clonotype was seen many times. The chain recombines TRBV6-1 with TRBJ2-1; D gene ambiguous. Germline V lookup: CDR1 MNHNS, CDR2 SASEGT. CDR3 size: 11 residues. V lost 6 bases and J lost 6, with 6 bases in between. The CDR3 sequence: CASRNINEQFF. CDR3 nucleotides: TGTGCCAGCAGGAACATCAATGAGCAGTTCTTC.

This clonotype was observed many times. J is TRBJ1-5 and V is TRBV18, with D unresolved. V was clipped by 3 bases and J by 7 bases, with 10 bases between them. This CDR3 comprises 13 residues. Germline V gene sequence: CDR1 KGHSH, CDR2 LQKENI. The CDR3 DNA follows: TGTGCCAGCTCACCGGGCTTAAGACAGCCCCAGCATTTT. Protein sequence: CASSPGLRQPQHF.

This sequence joins TRBV7-8 and TRBJ2-7; D not certain. The CDR3 is made up of 13 amino acids. V dropped 0 bases and J dropped 3 bases, with 6 bases sitting between them. Looked up from germline, CDR1 is SGHVS and CDR2 is FQNEAQ. The CDR3 DNA sequence: TGTGCCAGCAGCTTAGCGCGCAACTACGAGCAGTACTTC. Encoded protein: CASSLARNYEQYF.

CDR3 sequence (DNA): TGTGCCTGGAACAAAGGGGGCCACACTGAAGCTTTCTTT. This sequence encodes CAWNKGGHTEAFF. This chain uses TRBV30 with TRBJ1-1; TRBD1 agrees at 7 bases. Germline V CDR1 and CDR2: GTSNPN, SVGIG (reference sequence). The CDR3 length is 13 residues. Trimming at V came to 4 bases and at J to 3 bases, leaving 5 bases not matched to a gene. The complete variable domain, with remaining parts taken from reference TRBV30 and TRBJ1-1, reads SQTIHQWPATLVQPVGSPLSLECTVEGTSNPNLYWYRQAAGRGLQLLFYSVGIGQISSEVPQNLSASRPQDRQFILSSKKLLLSDSGFYLCAWNKGGHTEAFFGQGTRLTVV.

Concerning this clonotype: A much larger clone lies one base from this, so it may be a read error. This chain uses TRBV20-1 with TRBJ1-6; 9 bases agree with TRBD1. CDR3 length: 16 residues. CDR1 and CDR2 (germline): DFQATT, SNEGSKA (reference sequence). The CDR3 DNA reads as TGCAGTGCTCCCGAGGCAGGACAGGGGCATAATTCAACCCTCCACTTT. It codes for CSAPEAGQGHNSTLHF.

This clonotype was recorded many times. The chain employs TRBV6-1 and TRBJ1-1; no reliable D call. V was cut by 7 bases and J by 1 base, with 7 bases left in between. The CDR3 is 12 residues long. In germline, CDR1 is MNHNS, CDR2 SASEGT. The CDR3 spells CASTERNTEAFF. Here the CDR3 DNA reads TGTGCCAGCACAGAGCGGAACACTGAAGCTTTCTTT.

At least ten counts were recorded for this clonotype. The chain has TRBV5-6 and TRBJ1-2, with 7 bases aligning to TRBD1. Trimming at V came to 0 bases and at J to 8 bases, leaving 7 bases not matched to a gene. The CDR3 is 14 residues long. Germline CDR1 reads SGHDT; CDR2 reads YYEEEE. CDR3: CASSLGQGGVGYTF. CDR3 sequence (DNA): TGTGCCAGCAGCTTGGGACAGGGAGGAGTGGGCTACACCTTC.

This clonotype was recorded many times. The V gene is TRBV6-4, the J gene TRBJ2-3, with D perhaps matching TRBD2 (6 bases). Germline lookup yields CDR1 MRHNA and CDR2 SNTAGT. The CDR3 extends over 16 amino acids. V was pared by 0 bases and J by 3 bases, with 13 bases between. In DNA form, the CDR3 reads TGTGCCAGCAGTGACTCGATACTAGCTGGGACAGATACGCAGTATTTT. Translation: CASSDSILAGTDTQYF.

This clonotype was recorded at least ten times. The chain recombines TRBV28 with TRBJ2-1; 10 bases align to TRBD2. V lost 5 bases and J lost 6; bases outside the gene matches: 4. CDR3 size: 14 residues. Germline values: CDR1 MDHEN, CDR2 SYDVKM. DNA of the CDR3: TGTGCCAGCAGTAGCGGGGGGGCTGTCAATGAGCAGTTCTTC. Its translation: CASSSGGAVNEQFF.

This rearrangement joins TRBV20-1 to TRBJ2-3; 9 bases match TRBD2. Per germline, CDR1 DFQATT and CDR2 SNEGSKA (reference sequence). This CDR3 contains 15 residues. After removal of 7 bases from V and 2 bases from J, the junction contained 10 bases not matched to a gene. The CDR3 DNA reads as TGCAGTGTGGGTGGGCTAGCGGGACTCACAGATACGCAGTATTTT. Translating it yields CSVGGLAGLTDTQYF.

This clonotype qualifies as medium-sized. The V gene is TRBV12-3 or TRBV12-4, the J gene TRBJ1-5; D gene unclear. CDR3 size: 13 residues. Trimming stripped 6 bases from V and 0 bases from J, with 6 bases between. The CDR3 sequence: CASSRDSNQPQHF. DNA for the CDR3: TGTGCCAGCAGCCGAGATAGCAATCAGCCCCAGCATTTT.

The V gene is TRBV2, the J gene TRBJ2-1; 9 bases match TRBD2. Per the germline V gene, CDR1 is SNHLY and CDR2 is FYNNEI. V dropped 7 bases and J dropped 8; count of bases not matched to a gene: 6. The CDR3 totals 13 residues. The CDR3 sequence is CASKLLAGYEQFF. CDR3 coding DNA: TGTGCCAGCAAGCTACTAGCGGGTTATGAGCAGTTCTTC.

Concerning this clonotype: Given a much more abundant clone one base away, this may be a read error. V usage is TRBV7-3 and J usage is TRBJ2-7; D not resolved. The CDR3 totals 15 residues. The ends were cut back, 3 bases at V and 3 bases at J, with 15 bases in the middle. CDR1 and CDR2 from the germline V gene are SGHTA and FQGTGA. CDR3 protein: CASSFAPAPSYEQYF. The CDR3 nucleotides are TGTGCCAGCAGCTTCGCCCCAGCACCCAGCTACGAGCAGTACTTC.